Listed below are T cell receptor beta chains from one sample, sequenced in a study of graft-versus-host responses after intestinal transplantation. Using immunoSEQ multiplex PCR, the repertoire was profiled, and TCRdb retains in-frame clones only, with some absent. The sample includes some 110,000 clones, around 92% of them seen just once. These receptors have no known antigen. This specimen consisted of unstimulated CD8+ T cells sorted from spleen or lymph node cells, obtained before transplant. The receptors stem from a human donor who was the organ donor for an intestinal transplant. CDR3s include the opening cysteine and the closing phenylalanine or tryptophan. A D gene is named only where the DNA matches it firmly. A clone size is listed for some rows: how often the clone was seen (once, few, many), or a class if it is expanded.

J: TRBJ2-7
size: NA
D: NA
V: TRBV27
DNA: TGTGCCAGCAGTTGGGCAGGGGTTACCTACGAGCAGTACTTC
CDR3: CASSWAGVTYEQYF

J: TRBJ1-1
size: NA
D: NA
V: TRBV27
DNA: TGTGCCAGCAGTTCCGAAGAAGGAATGAACACTGAAGCTTTCTTT
CDR3: CASSSEEGMNTEAFF

J: TRBJ1-1
size: NA
D: TRBD1
V: TRBV4-2
DNA: TGTGCCAGCAGCCCGGGGACAGGGGGCTTGAACACTGAAGCTTTCTTT
CDR3: CASSPGTGGLNTEAFF

J: TRBJ1-5
size: NA
D: NA
V: TRBV6-6
DNA: TGTGCCAGCAGTATATACAGGGGCAATCAGCCCCAGCATTTT
CDR3: CASSIYRGNQPQHF

J: TRBJ2-7
size: NA
D: NA
V: TRBV10-3
DNA: TGTGCCATCAGGATCGAGGGGGAGCAGTACTTC
CDR3: CAIRIEGEQYF

J: TRBJ2-2
size: NA
D: NA
V: TRBV27
DNA: TGTGCCAGCAGCTCTTCAGGCACCGGGGAGCTGTTTTTT
CDR3: CASSSSGTGELFF

J: TRBJ2-7
size: NA
D: TRBD2
V: TRBV11-2
DNA: TGTGCCAGCAGCCGAGCGGGGCTTACTCCCAACGAGCAGTACTTC
CDR3: CASSRAGLTPNEQYF

J: TRBJ2-7
size: NA
D: TRBD2
V: TRBV6-5
DNA: TGTGCCAGCAGTTTCGGACTAGCGGGTCCCTACGAGCAGTACTTC
CDR3: CASSFGLAGPYEQYF

J: TRBJ2-7
size: NA
D: TRBD1
V: TRBV5-6
DNA: TGTGCCAGCAGCTTACACAGGGGGGTTTACGAGCAGTACTTC
CDR3: CASSLHRGVYEQYF

J: TRBJ2-1
size: NA
D: NA
V: TRBV6-6
DNA: TGTGCCAGCAGCCCAGGTGTATGGGGCTACAATGAGCAGTTCTTC
CDR3: CASSPGVWGYNEQFF

J: TRBJ2-2
size: NA
D: NA
V: TRBV6-5
DNA: TGTGCCAGCAGTCCTAAGGTCAGGGCGACGGGGGAGCTGTTTTTT
CDR3: CASSPKVRATGELFF

J: TRBJ2-7
size: NA
D: TRBD2
V: TRBV28
DNA: TGTGCCAGCAGTTTTATAGCGGGCGACCGTACTTACGAGCAGTACTTC
CDR3: CASSFIAGDRTYEQYF

J: TRBJ1-4
size: once
D: NA
V: TRBV4-3
DNA: TGCGCCAGCAGCCAAGATCGGACTGAAAAACTGTTTTTT
CDR3: CASSQDRTEKLFF

J: TRBJ2-2
size: NA
D: TRBD2
V: TRBV10-1
DNA: TGCGCCAGCAGTGTCGTTCGGGGGGCCGGGGAGCTGTTTTTT
CDR3: CASSVVRGAGELFF

J: TRBJ1-5
size: NA
D: NA
V: TRBV28
DNA: TGTGCCAGCAGTTTATGGCGCGCACGGAATCAGCCCCAGCATTTT
CDR3: CASSLWRARNQPQHF

J: TRBJ2-6
size: NA
D: TRBD1
V: TRBV7-6
DNA: TGTGCCAGCAGCTTAGAAGCGCAGGGGGTTCGTCTGTCTGGGGCCAACGTCCTGACTTTC
CDR3: CASSLEAQGVRLSGANVLTF

J: TRBJ2-7
size: NA
D: NA
V: TRBV6-6
DNA: TGTGCCAGCACGCAAGGTTGGTACGAGCAGTACTTC
CDR3: CASTQGWYEQYF

J: TRBJ2-2
size: NA
D: TRBD2
V: TRBV7-9
DNA: TGTGCCAGCAGCCCCACTAGCGGGAGATGGGGCGGGGAGCTGTTTTTT
CDR3: CASSPTSGRWGGELFF

J: TRBJ2-7
size: once
D: TRBD2
V: TRBV4-3
DNA: TGCGCCAGCAGCCAAGATCCCTACGGGACTAGCGGTTCCTACGAGCAGTACTTC
CDR3: CASSQDPYGTSGSYEQYF

J: TRBJ1-2
size: NA
D: NA
V: TRBV13
DNA: TGTGCCAGCAGCTTAGGCGGGGGGTATGGCTACACCTTC
CDR3: CASSLGGGYGYTF

J: TRBJ2-7
size: NA
D: NA
V: TRBV6-5
DNA: TGTGCCAGCACTGACAGCTACGAGCAGTACTTC
CDR3: CASTDSYEQYF

J: TRBJ1-2
size: NA
D: NA
V: TRBV7-9
DNA: TGTGCCAGCAGCTTAAATGAGGGGAATGGCTACACCTTC
CDR3: CASSLNEGNGYTF

J: TRBJ2-1
size: NA
D: NA
V: TRBV7-3
DNA: TGTGCCAGCAGCCCGACCGGAGGCTCCTACAATGAGCAGTTCTTC
CDR3: CASSPTGGSYNEQFF